This T cell receptor (beta chain) appears in the sequencing data of a study of CD8 T cells in ankylosing spondylitis. Study-level results: Reportedly, matched ankylosing spondylitis synovial fluid was significantly enriched for disease-linked clones. Characteristic of ankylosing spondylitis blood, it appeared, was a TCR beta motif comprising about eight highly homologous variants.

With 4 bases removed from V and 4 bases from J, the gap between germline ends came to 7 bases. Germline-derived CDR1 and CDR2 are SQVTM and ANQGSEA. This CDR3 spans 12 amino acids. This clonotype has a handful of counts. Its antigen is still unknown. MiXCR, run by TCRdb on the 5' RACE reads, gives a single entry per CDR3 protein. Of 700,000 or so distinct CDR3 sequences listed, around a fifth are singletons. The V and J genes are TRBV29-1 and TRBJ2-2; D uncertain. The clonotype comes from a male donor with ankylosing spondylitis. Sequenced input: blood, either unsorted or a sorted T cell fraction (not recorded which). The CDR3 nucleotides read TGCAGCGTTGGCGAGACCACCGGGGAGCTGTTTTTT. Translating gives CSVGETTGELFF.